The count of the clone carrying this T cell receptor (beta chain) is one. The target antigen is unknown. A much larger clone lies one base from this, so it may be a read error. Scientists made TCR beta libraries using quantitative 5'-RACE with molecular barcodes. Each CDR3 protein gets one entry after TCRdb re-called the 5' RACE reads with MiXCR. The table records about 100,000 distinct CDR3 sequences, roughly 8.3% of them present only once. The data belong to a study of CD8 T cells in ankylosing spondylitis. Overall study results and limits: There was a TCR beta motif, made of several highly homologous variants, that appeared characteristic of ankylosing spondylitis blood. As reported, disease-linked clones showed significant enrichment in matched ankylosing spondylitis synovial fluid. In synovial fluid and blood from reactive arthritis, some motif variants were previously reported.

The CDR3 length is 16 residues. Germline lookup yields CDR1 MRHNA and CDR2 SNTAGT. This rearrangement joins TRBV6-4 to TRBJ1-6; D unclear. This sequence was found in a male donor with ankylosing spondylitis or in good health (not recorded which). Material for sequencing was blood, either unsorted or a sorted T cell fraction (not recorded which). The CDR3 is CVSSRTASSYNSPLHF. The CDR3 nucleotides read TGTGTCAGCAGTCGGACGGCAAGCTCCTATAATTCACCCCTCCACTTT.